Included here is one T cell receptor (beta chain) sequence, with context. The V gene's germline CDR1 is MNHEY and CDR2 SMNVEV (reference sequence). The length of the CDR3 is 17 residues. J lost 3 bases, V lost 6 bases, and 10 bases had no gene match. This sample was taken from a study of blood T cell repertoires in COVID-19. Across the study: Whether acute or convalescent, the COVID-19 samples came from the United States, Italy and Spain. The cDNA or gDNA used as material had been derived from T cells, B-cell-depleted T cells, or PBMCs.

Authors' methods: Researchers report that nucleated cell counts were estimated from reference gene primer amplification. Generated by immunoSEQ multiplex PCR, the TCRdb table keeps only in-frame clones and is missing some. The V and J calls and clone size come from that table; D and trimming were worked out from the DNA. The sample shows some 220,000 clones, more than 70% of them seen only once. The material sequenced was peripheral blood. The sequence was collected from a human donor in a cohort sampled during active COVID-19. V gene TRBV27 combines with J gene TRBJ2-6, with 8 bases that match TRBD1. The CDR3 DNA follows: TGTGCCAGCAGCCTACGGACAGGGAGCTTTGGGGCCAACGTCCTGACTTTC. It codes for CASSLRTGSFGANVLTF. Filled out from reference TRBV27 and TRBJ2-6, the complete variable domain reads EAQVTQNPRYLITVTGKKLTVTCSQNMNHEYMSWYRQDPGLGLRQIYYSMNVEVTDKGDVPEGYKVSRKEKRNFPLILESPSPNQTSLYFCASSLRTGSFGANVLTFGAGSRLTVL.